Below, one TCR beta chain is given with its context. Its antigen is not identified. This sample was taken from a study of OX40 agonist ivuxolimab in advanced cancers. This CDR3 is 13 amino acids long. CDR1 and CDR2 (germline): SGHVS, FQNEAQ. V shed 5 bases and J shed 5 bases, with 12 bases lying between them. Sequencing used immunoSEQ multiplex PCR; TCRdb keeps in-frame clones, though not all of them. Here the sample spans about 98,000 clones, roughly 85% being singletons. Study-wide results and limits: Dose levels from 0.1 to 3.0 mg/kg saw CD4+ and CD8+ blood T cells expand clonally by week 6.

Drawing of blood for sampling happened at baseline, at cycle 4 day 1, and at cycle 7 day 1. The source was CD4+ or CD8+ T cells sorted from blood, collected in a trial of the OX40 agonist ivuxolimab. The clonotype was recovered from an adult with an advanced solid tumor such as melanoma, head and neck, liver or kidney cancer. This chain uses TRBV7-8 with TRBJ1-1; D not certain. CDR3 in amino acids: CASSPWRATEAFF. DNA for the CDR3: TGTGCCAGCAGCCCCTGGAGGGCGACTGAAGCTTTCTTT.